This TCR beta chain was sequenced during a study of CD8+ T cells in alopecia areata. Study context: The duration of tofacitinib was 6 to 18 months, with 6 months off drug afterward. Study-wide results and limits: Scalp sequencing captures resident alphabeta T cells of normal skin too.

The V gene end was trimmed by 0 bases and the J gene end by 6 bases; junction bases not matched to a gene: 13. Germline assignment: CDR1 MGHRA and CDR2 YSYEKL. CDR3 length equals 19 residues. This clone has more than one count but fewer than ten. Its antigen is as yet unknown. Extracted from the samples, RNA was reverse transcribed into cDNA to serve as the sequencing template. Profiled with immunoSEQ multiplex PCR; TCRdb holds only in-frame clones, not every one. The repertoire holds 150,000 to 200,000 clones, with about 63% as singletons. This clonotype was sampled from a human donor with alopecia areata. The chain is built from TRBV4-1 and TRBJ2-3, with 12 bases fitting TRBD2. Here the sequenced sample was CD4+ T cells sorted from blood, taken at week 0. CDR3 in amino acids: CASSQDPPSGGAVGDTQYF. The CDR3 nucleotides read TGCGCCAGCAGCCAAGATCCCCCTAGCGGGGGGGCCGTGGGTGATACGCAGTATTTT.